Sequencing of this T cell receptor beta chain was carried out in a study of T cells after yellow fever vaccination. Regarding the study as a whole: Clones that expanded after primary vaccination mostly reappeared after the booster (just over 95% CD4, 88% CD8). Highly abundant clonotypes carried over from the bulk population could end up in FACS-sorted repertoires as contaminants. Overall, a small share of clonotypes was seen in both CD4 and CD8 compartments.

A note on this clonotype: Its antigen is as yet unknown.

For TCR, cDNA came from 5'RACE template switching, which added a universal primer site and UMIs. One entry per CDR3 protein results from TCRdb running MiXCR on the 5' RACE reads. The sample has some 390,000 distinct CDR3 sequences; around 6.5% are singletons. Trimming cost V 10 bases and J 1 base, with 25 bases left between them. The CDR3 totals 18 residues. Germline CDR1 and CDR2: LGHDT and YNNKEL (reference sequence). The sequence was obtained from a man aged 25-45 years who received the YFV17D yellow fever vaccine. Sequencing used PBMCs, obtained 5 days after the yellow fever booster vaccination. The genes are TRBV3-1 and TRBJ2-2, with D possibly being TRBD1 (6 bases). The CDR3, as DNA: TGTGCCACCACCCAAGTCCCTGACATGACAGGGAACACCGGGGAGCTGTTTTTT. It translates to CATTQVPDMTGNTGELFF.